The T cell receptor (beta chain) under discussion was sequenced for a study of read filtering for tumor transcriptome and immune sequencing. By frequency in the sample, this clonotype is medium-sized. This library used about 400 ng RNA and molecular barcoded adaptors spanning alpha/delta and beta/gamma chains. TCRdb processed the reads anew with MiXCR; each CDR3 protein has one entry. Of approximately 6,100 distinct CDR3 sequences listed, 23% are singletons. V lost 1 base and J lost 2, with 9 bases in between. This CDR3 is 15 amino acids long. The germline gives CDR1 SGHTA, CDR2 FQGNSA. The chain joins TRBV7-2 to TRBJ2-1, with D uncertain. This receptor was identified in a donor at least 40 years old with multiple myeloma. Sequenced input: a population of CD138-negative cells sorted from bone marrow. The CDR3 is CASSLGVGPYNEQFF. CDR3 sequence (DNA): TGTGCCAGCAGCTTAGGCGTGGGCCCCTACAATGAGCAGTTCTTC.